The entry below gives a single T cell receptor (beta chain) sequence along with its context. The participants were between about 18 and 100 years old and came from some 23 US areas. Self-reported history from a screening survey and questionnaire set each donor's cohort. Among Cohort 3 donors, those recovered had two negative PCRs, clearance, or symptom resolution. This entry comes from a study of blood T cell repertoires in COVID-19. On the study more broadly: Sources were T cells, B-cell-depleted T cells, or PBMCs; the material itself was cDNA or gDNA.

TCRdb keeps only in-frame clones here, not all; method: immunoSEQ multiplex PCR. The data contain more than 110,000 clones, about 75% of them singletons. Sequences were obtained from PBMCs or T cells enriched from blood (not recorded which). The receptor was derived from a woman aged 45-65 years who had recovered from COVID-19.

Here the CDR3 DNA reads TGCAGCGTTGAAGGGGGGCTTGATGAGCAGTTCTTC. Protein: CSVEGGLDEQFF. The chain uses TRBV29-1 and TRBJ2-1; the D gene is possibly TRBD1 (6 bases). The ends were cut back, 1 base at V and 8 bases at J, with 9 bases in the middle. This CDR3 is 12 amino acids long. Germline CDR1 is SQVTM and CDR2 is ANQGSEA.